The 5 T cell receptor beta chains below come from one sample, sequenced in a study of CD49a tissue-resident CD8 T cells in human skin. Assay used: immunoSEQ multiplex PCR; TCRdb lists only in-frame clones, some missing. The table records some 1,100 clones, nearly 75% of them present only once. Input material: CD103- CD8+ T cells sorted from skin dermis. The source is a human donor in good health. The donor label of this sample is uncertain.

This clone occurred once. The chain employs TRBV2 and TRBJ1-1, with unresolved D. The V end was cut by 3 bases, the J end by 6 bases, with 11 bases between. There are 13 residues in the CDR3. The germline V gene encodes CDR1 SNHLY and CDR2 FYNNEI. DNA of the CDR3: TGTGCCAGCAGTGAGGGCGGGTTGGCTGAAGCTTTCTTT. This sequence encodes CASSEGGLAEAFF.

CDR3 residues: CASRRGTEQETQYF. CDR3 DNA sequence: TGCGCCAGCAGACGGGGGACAGAACAAGAGACCCAGTACTTC. The chain couples TRBV4-1 to TRBJ2-5; possibly TRBD1 for D (7 bases). The V and J ends lost 6 bases and 2 bases respectively, with 13 bases between them. CDR3 length: 14 amino acids. Germline V gene data show CDR1 as MGHRA and CDR2 as YSYEKL.

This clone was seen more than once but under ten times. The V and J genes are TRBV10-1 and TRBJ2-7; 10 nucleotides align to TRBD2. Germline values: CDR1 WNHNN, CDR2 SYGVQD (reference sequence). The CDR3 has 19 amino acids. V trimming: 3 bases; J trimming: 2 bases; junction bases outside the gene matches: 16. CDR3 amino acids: CASSDFRLAGLRFTYEQYF. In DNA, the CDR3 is TGCGCCAGCAGTGATTTCCGACTAGCGGGCCTAAGATTTACCTACGAGCAGTACTTC.

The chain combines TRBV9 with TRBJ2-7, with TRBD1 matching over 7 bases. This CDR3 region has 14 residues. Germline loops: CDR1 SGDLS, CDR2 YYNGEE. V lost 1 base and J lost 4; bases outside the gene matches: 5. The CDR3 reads CASSVTLTGYEQYF. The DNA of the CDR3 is TGTGCCAGCAGCGTAACCCTGACAGGGTACGAGCAGTACTTC.

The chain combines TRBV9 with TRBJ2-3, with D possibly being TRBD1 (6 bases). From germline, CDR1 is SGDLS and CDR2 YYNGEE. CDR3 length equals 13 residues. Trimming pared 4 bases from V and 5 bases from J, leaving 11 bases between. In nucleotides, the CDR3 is TGTGCCAGCAGCACCCGGACAGAAGATACGCAGTATTTT. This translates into CASSTRTEDTQYF.